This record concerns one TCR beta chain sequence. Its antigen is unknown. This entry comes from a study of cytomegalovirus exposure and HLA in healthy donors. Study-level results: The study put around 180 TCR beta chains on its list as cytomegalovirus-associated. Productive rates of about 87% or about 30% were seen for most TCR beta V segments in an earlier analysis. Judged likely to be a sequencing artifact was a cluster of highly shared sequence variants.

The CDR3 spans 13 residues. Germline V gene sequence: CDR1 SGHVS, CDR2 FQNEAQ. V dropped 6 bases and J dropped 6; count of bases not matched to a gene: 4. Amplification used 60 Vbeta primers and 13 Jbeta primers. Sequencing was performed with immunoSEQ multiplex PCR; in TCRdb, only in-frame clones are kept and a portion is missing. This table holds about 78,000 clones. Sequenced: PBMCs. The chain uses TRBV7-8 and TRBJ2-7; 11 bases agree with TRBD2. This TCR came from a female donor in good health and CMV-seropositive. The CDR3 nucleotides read TGTGCCAGCAGTTCACTAGCGGGAGCCGAGCAGTACTTC. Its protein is CASSSLAGAEQYF.